This T cell receptor (beta chain) originates from a study of blood T cells in healthy people across ages (dated by TCRdb to between 2015 and 2017). The study in broad terms: In model experiments, template switching captured roughly one uniquely barcoded TCR beta cDNA molecule for every two T cells. Age-related changes in TCR beta repertoire diversity were measured in the study by deep sequencing normalized with unique cDNA molecular identifiers. Donors were grouped into four age groups: young (average approximately 15 years), middle-aged (about 38), aged (roughly 62) and long-lived (just over 80). To avoid experimental bias, donors of different ages were distributed randomly across sequencing lanes. The study analyzed two additional independent replicas of 1 million unique cDNA reads from the same blood draw for two donors, one aged 18 to 30 and one aged 80 or older.

The library was generated by 5' RACE. TCRdb shows the sequencer as Illumina HiSeq 2500. A second PCR of about 6 to 12 cycles was performed with a sample-barcoded 5' primer and a J-beta primer mix. A template-switch 5' adaptor carrying 12 random nucleotides introduced a unique molecular identifier onto each TCR beta cDNA molecule. Each sample yielded at least 3 million CDR3-containing paired-end reads. First-strand cDNA was synthesized from all RNA with the Mint cDNA synthesis kit, primed by a TRBC-specific oligonucleotide. Following uracil-DNA glycosylase treatment, a first 18-cycle PCR with universal primers M1SS and BC2_uni_R was performed on all cDNA. Turning to the authors' computational methods: For normalization, 1 million high-quality reads, each with a distinct molecular identifier, were randomly selected from each sample. Reads with shared molecular identifiers were discarded instead of being binned into consensus sequences. MiTCR, set to a Q25 quality threshold and the strictest error-elimination algorithm, was used for CDR3 identification, clonotype clustering and error correction. A nonparametric unseen species model with Euler transformation was used to estimate a lower bound on total TCR beta diversity. TCRdb passed the public sequencing reads through fastp at Q25 and MiXCR, retaining productive beta sequences. For every CDR3 protein sequence, its rows merge into one entry that carries the most common genes and DNA. None of the V and J calls come from the authors' own analysis; TCRdb made them. This sample has around 990,000 distinct CDR3 sequences in its table, and around two fifths of those were observed once. Approximately 14% of the sample comes from the top ten.

As regards this clonotype: Its antigen specificity is not known. Within one base of it there is no much larger clone, and no base qualities were kept.

The paper as a whole reports these results and caveats: Because profiling used bulk unsorted PBMCs, naive and antigen-experienced compartments could not be compared conclusively. Compared with the aged group, the long-lived group had more naive CD4+ T cells, fewer expanded clones and increased TCR diversity, suggesting age selection. Total diversity estimates from one million sequenced T cells were considered lower bounds and underestimates. As age increased, observed TCR beta diversity per million T cells dropped in a roughly linear way, and a significant reduction was already evident by age about 40. The CMV infection status of donors was not known, potentially confounding age-related changes in expanded clonotypes. There was a strong correlation between observed TCR beta diversity and the percentage of naive T cells measured by flow cytometry.

Systemically healthy Caucasian individuals from Russia, approximately 39 in total and aged roughly 6 to 100 years, were included as donors. About 9.1 milliliters of peripheral blood were collected from each donor into EDTA-treated Vacutainer tubes. Ficoll-Paque density-gradient centrifugation was used to isolate PBMCs, with at least 7 million per sample. Total RNA was extracted from PBMCs with Trizol reagent, with at least 6 micrograms obtained per sample. Naive CD45RAhigh/CD27high T cell percentages were measured by flow cytometry on a PBMC aliquot from every donor. V lost 7 bases and J lost 4 bases, and the count of bases not matched to a germline gene is 7. CDR1 and CDR2, looked up from the germline V gene, are MNHNS and SASEGT. There are 14 amino acids in the CDR3, from cysteine to phenylalanine inclusive. Of the read, only the CDR3 DNA is kept; its 42 bases are in frame from base 1.

The rearrangement joined TRBV6-1 to TRBJ1-2; TRBD1 agrees with 9 junctional bases. The TCR comes from a man younger than 30 in good health. Specimen: blood. The CDR3 reads as follows: CASTGDRESYGYTF. The nucleotide sequence reads TGTGCCAGCACGGGGGACAGGGAATCCTATGGCTACACCTTC.